This T cell receptor beta chain was identified during a study of CD8 T cells in ankylosing spondylitis. Study conclusions and caveats: Past research had described some motif variants in reactive arthritis synovial fluid and blood. A TCR beta motif of 7 to 9 highly homologous variants seemed to mark ankylosing spondylitis blood.

Turning to this clonotype: The antigen is unknown.

TCRdb reprocessed the 5' RACE reads via MiXCR and lists one record per CDR3 protein. This sample yields roughly 700,000 distinct CDR3 sequences, of which 15% to 20% are seen a single time; about a fifth belongs to the top ten. The V and J ends lost 1 base and 4 bases respectively, with 4 bases between them. This CDR3 is built from 12 residues. CDR1 is SGHRS, CDR2 YFSETQ, per germline. The material sequenced was blood, either unsorted or a sorted T cell fraction (not recorded which). The V call is TRBV5-1, the J call TRBJ2-3; D is ambiguous. The sequence came from a male donor with ankylosing spondylitis. CDR3 in DNA: TGCGCCAGCAGCTTGAAGCCAGATACGCAGTATTTT. Protein sequence: CASSLKPDTQYF.